This T cell receptor (beta chain) was profiled in a study of glioma-infiltrating T cells. Using RNA template, CDR3s of TCR alpha and beta were amplified with iRepertoire arm-PCR. TCRdb reprocessed the multiplex PCR reads via MiXCR and lists one record per CDR3 protein. The table shows 150,000 or so distinct CDR3 sequences, with roughly 43% occurring only once. Study-level points and caveats: Gliomas, especially low-grade, showed above-expected tissue-blood divergence; non-neoplastic patients showed below.

This CDR3 has 15 residues. Trimming pared 10 bases from V and 2 bases from J, leaving 20 bases between. On this clonotype: Its antigen is as yet unknown.

This TCR was sampled from a human donor with low-grade glioma or glioblastoma, undergoing nonglioma brain surgery, or in good health (not recorded which). The chain combines TRBV12-3 or TRBV12-4 with TRBJ1-1; no clear D gene. Sequencing used glioma tissue, nonneoplastic brain tissue, or PBMCs (not recorded which). This CDR3 reads CATRPNGLLNTEAFF. The CDR3 nucleotides read TGTGCCACCAGACCGAATGGACTGCTAAACACTGAAGCTTTCTTT.